What follows are 27 T cell receptor beta chains derived from one specimen sequenced in a study of shared clonotypes between healthy human individuals. Profiling relied on immunoSEQ multiplex PCR, and the TCRdb table lists in-frame clones only, not all of them. This table holds around 2.1 million clones, about 94% found once. The sample taken for sequencing was naive CD4+ T cells sorted from blood. Noted subset: CD45RA+ positively selected. The receptors originated from a man aged 18 to 29 in good health.

The rearrangement joins TRBV4-2 to TRBJ1-5; 8 bases are a match to TRBD1. This CDR3 comprises 14 residues. After removal of 3 bases from V and 7 bases from J, the junction contained 5 bases not matched to a gene. Germline loops: CDR1 LGHNA, CDR2 YNFKEQ. The CDR3 DNA sequence: TGTGCCAGCAGCCAGGACAGGGACTGGCAGCCCCAGCATTTT. It codes for CASSQDRDWQPQHF.

The table lists this clone with a count of one. The sample contains more than one DNA sequence encoding this CDR3. This chain uses TRBV20-1 with TRBJ2-5; D ambiguous. CDR1 is DFQATT, CDR2 SNEGSKA, per germline (reference sequence). Trimming stripped 6 bases from V and 5 bases from J, with 7 bases between. The CDR3 consists of 10 residues. The CDR3: CSAGRETQYF. The CDR3 region has the DNA TGCAGTGCCGGTCGGGAGACCCAGTACTTC.

The chain has TRBV7-2 and TRBJ2-3; 12 bases match TRBD2. The CDR3 is 17 amino acids. Trimming took 2 bases from V and 1 from J; bases not matched to a gene: 4. Germline V lookup: CDR1 SGHTA, CDR2 FQGNSA. Written as DNA, the CDR3 is TGTGCCAGCAGCTTAACTAGCGGGGGGATAGGCACAGATACGCAGTATTTT. Amino acids: CASSLTSGGIGTDTQYF.

CDR3 sequence reads: CASSTQGAGYGYTF. The CDR3 DNA is TGCGCCAGCAGCACCCAGGGGGCTGGCTATGGCTACACCTTC. This sequence joins TRBV5-1 and TRBJ1-2, with 8 bases identical to TRBD1. V trimming: 4 bases; J trimming: 4 bases; junction bases outside the gene matches: 6. This CDR3 is 14 amino acids long. CDR1 is SGHRS, CDR2 YFSETQ, per germline.

With respect to this clone: Other DNA sequences in this specimen translate into the identical CDR3. The chain carries TRBV28 and TRBJ2-7; D is unresolved. The length of the CDR3 is 12 residues. Germline V gene sequence: CDR1 MDHEN, CDR2 SYDVKM. V lost 4 bases and J 4 bases, leaving 8 bases between the germline ends. DNA of the CDR3: TGTGCCAGCAGTTCAGGCTCTTACGAGCAGTACTTC. This sequence encodes CASSSGSYEQYF.

The chain joins TRBV2 to TRBJ1-5; 7 bases line up with TRBD1. Germline CDR1 reads SNHLY; CDR2 reads FYNNEI. The CDR3 runs to 15 residues. Losses at the gene ends were 5 bases for V and 2 bases for J; bases not matched to a gene: 6. CDR3 in DNA: TGTGCCAGCAGTACACAGGGGTTTGGCAATCAGCCCCAGCATTTT. Protein product: CASSTQGFGNQPQHF.

This clone was detected only a few times. One junction end disagrees with the germline gene, perhaps due to a read error. V is TRBV6-1 and J is TRBJ1-4, with D maybe TRBD1 (5 bases). The CDR3 is 16 amino acids. CDR1 MNHNS and CDR2 SASEGT come from the germline V gene. CDR3 region: CASREGRGRTNEKLFF. The CDR3 DNA reads TGTGCCAGCAGAGAAGGCCGGGGACGGACTAATGAAAAACTGTTTTTT.

The genes are TRBV21-1 and TRBJ1-4. TRBV21-1 is assigned pseudogene status. The CDR3 consists of 17 residues. The DNA of the CDR3 is TGTGCCAGCAGCAAAGCGCACATCGGGGCTATCTGTGAAAAACTGTTTTTT. Translating it yields CASSKAHIGAICEKLFF.

CDR3 protein: CASSFAGNQPQHF. The CDR3 DNA is TGTGCCAGCAGCTTCGCGGGGAATCAGCCCCAGCATTTT. V gene TRBV7-8 combines with J gene TRBJ1-5; D is unclear. This CDR3 comprises 13 residues. V shed 3 bases and J shed 4 bases, with 7 bases lying between them. Germline V lookup: CDR1 SGHVS, CDR2 FQNEAQ.

The chain uses TRBV21-1 and TRBJ2-3. TRBV21-1 is designated a pseudogene. This CDR3 is built from 11 residues. Here the CDR3 DNA reads TGTGCAGGCTATTACACAGATACGCAGTATTTT. This translates into CAGYYTDTQYF.

A note on this clone: Germline and junction disagree at one end, which may indicate a read error. This chain connects TRBV7-7 to TRBJ2-7, with D perhaps TRBD1 or TRBD2 (5 bases each). The CDR3 has 21 residues. Germline assignment: CDR1 SSHAT and CDR2 FNYEAQ (reference sequence). In DNA, the CDR3 is TGTGCTAGCAGCTTAGGTGGAGAGTCTCATGCCCGGGACCAAAGTTCCTACGAGCAGTACTTC. This encodes CASSLGGESHARDQSSYEQYF. The full variable domain, with the rest looked up from reference TRBV7-7 and TRBJ2-7, is GAGVSQSPRYKVTKRGQDVTLRCDPISSHATLYWYQQALGQGPEFLTYFNYEAQPDKSGLPSDRFSAERPEGSISTLTIQRTEQRDSAMYRCASSLGGESHARDQSSYEQYFGPGTRLTVT.

The V gene is TRBV18, the J gene TRBJ2-4, with TRBD2 matching over 10 bases. The length of the CDR3 is 18 residues. The germline CDR1 and CDR2 sequences are KGHSH and LQKENI. J gave up 0 bases and V 3 bases, and 8 bases lay outside the gene matches. The CDR3 region has the DNA TGTGCCAGCTCACCGCTAGCGGGAGTTGGGCTAGCCAAAAACATTCAGTACTTC. This codes for CASSPLAGVGLAKNIQYF. The complete variable domain, with remaining parts taken from reference TRBV18 and TRBJ2-4, reads NAGVMQNPRHLVRRRGQEARLRCSPMKGHSHVYWYRQLPEEGLKFMVYLQKENIIDESGMPKERFSAEFPKEGPSILRIQQVVRGDSAAYFCASSPLAGVGLAKNIQYFGAGTRLSVL.

The DNA for the CDR3 is TGTGCCAGCACCCAAAGGGGGGGGAGTGCTGAAGCTTTCTTT. It translates to CASTQRGGSAEAFF. The chain has TRBV2 and TRBJ1-1, with D perhaps TRBD1 (6 bases). V dropped 7 bases and J dropped 6 bases, with 18 bases sitting between them. Germline V lookup: CDR1 SNHLY, CDR2 FYNNEI. The CDR3 runs 14 residues.

The CDR3 loop is CASSLGLDADTQYF. The CDR3 bases are TGTGCCAGCAGTCTAGGACTAGACGCAGATACGCAGTATTTT. The chain joins TRBV7-9 to TRBJ2-3; TRBD2 matches at 7 bases. The V gene end was trimmed by 6 bases and the J gene end by 4 bases; junction bases not matched to a gene: 7. CDR1 is SEHNR, CDR2 FQNEAQ, per germline (reference sequence). The CDR3 has 14 residues.

This clone was detected only once. The CDR3 is CASSVGQGRTDTQYF. The CDR3 DNA is TGTGCCAGCAGCGTTGGACAGGGGCGGACAGATACGCAGTATTTT. V and J are TRBV9 and TRBJ2-3, with 9 positions matching TRBD1. CDR1 and CDR2 from the germline V gene are SGDLS and YYNGEE. V gave up 2 bases and J gave up 3 bases; unmatched junction bases: 4. This CDR3 region has 15 residues.

About this clone itself: Different DNA sequences within this sample yield the same CDR3. V is TRBV6-5 and J is TRBJ2-2; TRBD2 agrees at 8 bases. The CDR3 has 16 amino acids. Germline V gene lookup returns CDR1 MNHEY and CDR2 SVGAGI. Losses at the gene ends were 2 bases for V and 0 bases for J; bases not matched to a gene: 2. CDR3 coding DNA: TGTGCCAGCAGTTACGCACTAGCGGCGAACACCGGGGAGCTGTTTTTT. Residues: CASSYALAANTGELFF.

The J gene is TRBJ2-7, the V gene TRBV15, with TRBD1 matching over 7 bases. The junction had 5 bases not matched to a gene; V was cut back by 3 bases and J by 3 bases. Germline V gives CDR1 LNHNV, CDR2 YYDKDF (reference sequence). The CDR3 spans 14 residues. For the CDR3, the DNA is TGTGCCACCAGCAGGCGGGCAGGGGGCTACGAGCAGTACTTC. Translating gives CATSRRAGGYEQYF.

The genes are TRBV7-6 and TRBJ2-5, with 14 bases identical to TRBD2. Germline CDR1 reads SGHVS; CDR2 reads FNYEAQ. The CDR3 length is 17 residues. The J segment lost 1 base and the V segment lost 2 bases, leaving 3 bases of the junction unmatched. The CDR3 sequence: CASSLYGLAGGQETQYF. The CDR3 DNA reads TGTGCCAGCAGCTTATACGGACTAGCGGGGGGCCAAGAGACCCAGTACTTC.

CDR3 sequence (DNA): TGTGCCAGCAGCTCGGACATCGGTCGGGGCAATGAGCAGTTCTTC. It encodes CASSSDIGRGNEQFF. The rearrangement uses TRBV5-6 and TRBJ2-1; D may correspond to TRBD1 or TRBD2 (5 bases each). Germline V gives CDR1 SGHDT, CDR2 YYEEEE. V was clipped by 3 bases and J by 6 bases, with 16 bases between them. The CDR3 sequence is 15 residues long.

This sequence joins TRBV11-2 and TRBJ2-7; D gene unclear. V lost 6 bases to trimming and J lost 5 bases, with 17 bases between them. The CDR3 is 14 residues long. Per germline, CDR1 SGHAT and CDR2 FQNNGV. CDR3 region: CASRVLGKGHEQYF. The CDR3 DNA reads as TGTGCCAGCAGGGTATTGGGAAAAGGACACGAGCAGTACTTC.

This clone has just one count. The chain links TRBV28 to TRBJ1-1; D possibly corresponds to TRBD1 (5 bases). Per germline, CDR1 MDHEN and CDR2 SYDVKM. The CDR3 is 15 amino acids. Trimming removed 3 bases at V and 5 bases at J, with 16 bases between. The DNA for the CDR3 is TGTGCCAGCAGTTTGGGCAGGGTCGGAAGGACTGAAGCTTTCTTT. As protein: CASSLGRVGRTEAFF.

About this clone: The sample has other DNA sequences that encode this CDR3 too. The chain has TRBV6-5 and TRBJ2-2; D is possibly TRBD1 (6 bases). Per the germline V gene, CDR1 is MNHEY and CDR2 is SVGAGI. The germline V and J ends were trimmed by 5 bases and 1 base, with 8 bases remaining between them. The CDR3 covers 14 residues. The CDR3 nucleotides are TGTGCCAGCAGTCGGGGACAGAACACCGGGGAGCTGTTTTTT. Protein: CASSRGQNTGELFF.

V gene TRBV5-6 combines with J gene TRBJ2-7; D unclear. Germline assignment: CDR1 SGHDT and CDR2 YYEEEE. Trimming took off 1 base at V and 3 bases at J, with 5 bases between the two ends. The CDR3 loop spans 12 amino acids. In nucleotides, the CDR3 is TGTGCCAGCAGCTTGTGGCTCTACGAGCAGTACTTC. The encoded protein is CASSLWLYEQYF.

This chain connects TRBV5-6 to TRBJ2-7; D is perhaps TRBD1 or TRBD2 (5 bases each). Trimming left V 4 bases short and J 5 bases short, with 13 bases between. The CDR3 length is 13 residues. Germline-derived CDR1 and CDR2 are SGHDT and YYEEEE. The CDR3, as DNA: TGTGCCAGCAGCCGCGACCAGGGACACGAGCAGTACTTC. It is translated as CASSRDQGHEQYF.

V usage is TRBV28 and J usage is TRBJ1-2; 11 nucleotides match TRBD1. The ends lost 1 base at V and 4 bases at J; junction bases unmatched: 8. CDR3 length equals 17 residues. The germline V gene has CDR1 MDHEN and CDR2 SYDVKM. The CDR3 here is CASSLSSGQGALYGYTF. The CDR3 coding sequence is TGTGCCAGCAGTTTATCTTCCGGACAGGGGGCCCTCTATGGCTACACCTTC.

The V gene is TRBV5-4, the J gene TRBJ1-5; D is uncertain. Germline CDR1 is SGHNT and CDR2 is YYREEE (reference sequence). The CDR3 has 13 amino acids. Trimming removed 4 bases at V and 4 bases at J, with 9 bases between. CDR3: CASSQNPNQPQHF. CDR3 in DNA: TGTGCCAGCAGCCAAAACCCTAATCAGCCCCAGCATTTT.

This chain links TRBV30 with TRBJ2-1; TRBD2 agrees at 12 bases. The CDR3 runs to 15 residues. The trim removed 3 bases at V and 6 bases at J, leaving 6 bases unmatched. The germline V gene encodes CDR1 GTSNPN and CDR2 SVGIG (reference sequence). The CDR3 spells CAWRFGLAGPNEQFF. In nucleotides, the CDR3 is TGTGCCTGGAGATTCGGACTAGCGGGACCCAATGAGCAGTTCTTC.